This T cell receptor beta chain is from a study of spatial heterogeneity in lung cancer. Documented time point: sample taken at primary tumor resection. Untreated early-stage non-small cell lung cancer patients, around 70 in total, were the donors. Unique molecular identifiers, one per molecule, were present on every TCR cDNA molecule. One entry per CDR3 protein results from TCRdb running MiXCR on the 5' RACE reads. The sample consists of tens of thousands of distinct CDR3 sequences, about an eighth of them appearing once. Looked up from germline, CDR1 is MNHEY and CDR2 is SMNVEV (reference sequence). The length of the CDR3 is 16 residues. Trimming cost V 6 bases and J 0 bases; bases outside gene matches: 10.

The receptor was isolated from a male donor with early-stage non-small cell lung cancer. The V gene is TRBV27, the J gene TRBJ2-5; TRBD2 aligns across 7 bases. The sequencing here drew on PBMCs, taken at surgery. The CDR3 reads CASSSLSSGYQETQYF. CDR3 DNA sequence: TGTGCCAGCAGCAGTTTATCTAGCGGATACCAAGAGACCCAGTACTTC.